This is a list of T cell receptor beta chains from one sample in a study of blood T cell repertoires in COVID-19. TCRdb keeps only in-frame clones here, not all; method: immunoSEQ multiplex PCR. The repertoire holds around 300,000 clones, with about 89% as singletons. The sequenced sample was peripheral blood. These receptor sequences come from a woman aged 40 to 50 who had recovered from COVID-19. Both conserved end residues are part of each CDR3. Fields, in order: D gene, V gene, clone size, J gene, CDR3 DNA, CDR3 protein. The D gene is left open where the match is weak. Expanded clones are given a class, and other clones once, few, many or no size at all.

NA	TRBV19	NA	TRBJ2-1	TGTGCCAGTAGACTTGGGCGGGACGTCAGCGGTGAGCAGTTCTTC	CASRLGRDVSGEQFF
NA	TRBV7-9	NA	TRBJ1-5	TGTGCCAGCAGCGACTCTTCAGGGAGCAATCAGCCCCAGCATTTT	CASSDSSGSNQPQHF
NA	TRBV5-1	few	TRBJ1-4	TGCGCCAGCAGTGTGGGGGCCTCTAATGAAAAACTGTTTTTT	CASSVGASNEKLFF
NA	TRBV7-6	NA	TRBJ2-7	TGTGCCAGCAGCCCTCCGGACGACAGCACCTACGAGCAGTACTTC	CASSPPDDSTYEQYF
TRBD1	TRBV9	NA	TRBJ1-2	TGTGCCAGCAGCACCCGGACAGGGACCTATGGCTACACCTTC	CASSTRTGTYGYTF
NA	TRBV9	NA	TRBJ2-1	TGTGCCAGCAGCGTAGGCCAGGGATATGAGCAGTTCTTC	CASSVGQGYEQFF
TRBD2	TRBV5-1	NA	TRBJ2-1	TGCGCCAGCCGGGAGGTGGCGGGAGGGCCTCACAATGAGCAGTTCTTC	CASREVAGGPHNEQFF
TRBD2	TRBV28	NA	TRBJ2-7	TGTGCCAGCAGAGCGGGAGTGGCCTACGAGCAGTACTTC	CASRAGVAYEQYF
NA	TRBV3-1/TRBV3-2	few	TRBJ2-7	TGTGCCAGCAGCCAAGGGGTCCAGGGGAGCGAGCAGTACTTC	CASSQGVQGSEQYF
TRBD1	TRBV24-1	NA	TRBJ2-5	TGTGCCAACCTCGGACAGGAGAACCAAGAGACCCAGTACTTC	CANLGQENQETQYF
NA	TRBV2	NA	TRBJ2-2	TGTGCCAGCGGAGCCGGGACTTGGAACACCGGGGAGCTGTTTTTT	CASGAGTWNTGELFF
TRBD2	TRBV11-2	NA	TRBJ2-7	TGTGCCAGCAGCCCAGAGACTAGCGGGAGGGCCTACGAGCAGTACTTC	CASSPETSGRAYEQYF
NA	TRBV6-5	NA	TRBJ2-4	TGTGCCAGCAGTTACTCGGCGGGGGCCAAAAACATTCAGTACTTC	CASSYSAGAKNIQYF
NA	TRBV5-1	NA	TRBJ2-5	TGCGCCAGCACCCTGGGCCCAGGGCTGCAAGAGACCCAGTACTTC	CASTLGPGLQETQYF
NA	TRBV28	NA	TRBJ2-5	TGTGCCAGCTACGGGAGTCTGGAGACCCAGTACTTC	CASYGSLETQYF
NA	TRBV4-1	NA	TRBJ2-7	TGCGCCAGCAGCCAAAGGGGACAAGGCTCCTACGAGCAGTACTTC	CASSQRGQGSYEQYF
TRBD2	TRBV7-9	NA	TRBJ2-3	TGTGCCAGCAGCCCACAGTGGACTAGCGGGAGGAGTTGGGCAGATACGCAGTATTTT	CASSPQWTSGRSWADTQYF
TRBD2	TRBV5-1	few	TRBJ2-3	TGCGCCAGCAGCTTGGTTGGTAGCGGGGCCACAGATACGCAGTATTTT	CASSLVGSGATDTQYF
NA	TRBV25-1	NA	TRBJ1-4	TGTGCCAGCAGTGAATATTTCCCCGGGGTTCTGTTTTTT	CASSEYFPGVLFF
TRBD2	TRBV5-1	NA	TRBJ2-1	TGCGCCAGCAGCTTTCCTACTAGCGGAGATGACAAGTTCTTC	CASSFPTSGDDKFF
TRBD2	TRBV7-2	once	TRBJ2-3	TGTGCCAGCAAGCTTACTCAGGGACTAGCGGGAGTGGGGACAGATACGCAGTATTTT	CASKLTQGLAGVGTDTQYF
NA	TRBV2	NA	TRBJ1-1	TGTGCCAGCAGTGAGGGCCTAGGAGGCACTGAAGCTTTCTTT	CASSEGLGGTEAFF
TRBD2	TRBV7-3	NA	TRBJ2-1	TGTGCCAGCAGCTTGAGTAGCGGGAGCATGAATGAGCAGTTCTTC	CASSLSSGSMNEQFF
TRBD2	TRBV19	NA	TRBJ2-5	TGTGCCAGTAGGCGGACTAGCACTGAGACCCAGTACTTC	CASRRTSTETQYF
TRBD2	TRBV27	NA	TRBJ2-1	TGTGCCAGCAGTGACGGACTAGCGGGAGAGCAATACAATGAGCAGTTCTTC	CASSDGLAGEQYNEQFF
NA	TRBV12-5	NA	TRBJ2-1	TGTGCTAGTGGTTTGTCGGGATACAATGAGCAGTTCTTC	CASGLSGYNEQFF
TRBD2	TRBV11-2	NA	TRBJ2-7	TGTGCCAGCAGCTTCACTAGCGGGAGCCCGGGCCACGAGCAGTACTTC	CASSFTSGSPGHEQYF
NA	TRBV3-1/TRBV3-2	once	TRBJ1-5	TGTGCCAGCAGCCAAGACGCTAGCAGCAATCAGCCCCAGCATTTT	CASSQDASSNQPQHF
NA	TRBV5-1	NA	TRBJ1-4	TGCGCCAGCAGCTTGGAGCGGGGCCAGGGCCCTAATGAAAAACTGTTTTTT	CASSLERGQGPNEKLFF
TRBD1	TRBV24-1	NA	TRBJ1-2	TGTGCCACCAGTGATTCCCCAGGACAGGGGGCGGCTTACACCTTC	CATSDSPGQGAAYTF
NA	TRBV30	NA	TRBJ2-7	TGTGCCTGGAGTTTAAACTACGAGCAGTACTTC	CAWSLNYEQYF
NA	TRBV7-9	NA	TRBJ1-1	TGTGCCAGCAGCTCCTACTCCGTGCGGGACACTGAAGCTTTCTTT	CASSSYSVRDTEAFF
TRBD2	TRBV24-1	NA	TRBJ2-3	TGTGCCACCGCGACTAGCGGGACAGATACGCAGTATTTT	CATATSGTDTQYF
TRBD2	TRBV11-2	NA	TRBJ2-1	TGTGCCAGCAGAGGCGGGAGCTCCTACAATGAGCAGTTCTTC	CASRGGSSYNEQFF
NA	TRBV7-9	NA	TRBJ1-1	TGTGCCAGCAGCTTGTCAGGGGCAGCTTTCTTT	CASSLSGAAFF
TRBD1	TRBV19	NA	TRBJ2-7	TGTGCCAGTAGTACGGGACAGTTGACCGAGCAGTACTTC	CASSTGQLTEQYF
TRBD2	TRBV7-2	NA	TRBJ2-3	TGTGCCAGCAGCCCTCTTAGCGGGAGTGTCCCAGATACGCAGTATTTT	CASSPLSGSVPDTQYF
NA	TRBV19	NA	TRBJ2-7	TGTGCCAGTAGTATAGCCATTTCCTACGAGCAGTACTTC	CASSIAISYEQYF
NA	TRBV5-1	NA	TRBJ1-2	TGCGCCAGCAGCTTGGGGAGCGGAGAAGGCTACACCTTC	CASSLGSGEGYTF
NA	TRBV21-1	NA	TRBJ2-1	TGTGCCAGCAGCAGACAAAGGGTACAGGGGACCTACAATGAGCAGTTCTTC	CASSRQRVQGTYNEQFF
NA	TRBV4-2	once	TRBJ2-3	TGTGCCAGCAGCCAAGTCGAGGTCCTTAGCGTAGATACGCAGTATTTT	CASSQVEVLSVDTQYF
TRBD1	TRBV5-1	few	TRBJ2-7	TGCGCCAGCAGCCCGGACGGACAGGGAATGCGGTACTTC	CASSPDGQGMRYF
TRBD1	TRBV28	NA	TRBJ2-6	TGTGCCAGCACGACAGGGGTGAACCCTGGGGCCAACGTCCTGACTTTC	CASTTGVNPGANVLTF
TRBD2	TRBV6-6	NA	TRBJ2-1	TGTGCCAGCAGGACTAGCGGGACCTACAATGAGCAGTTCTTC	CASRTSGTYNEQFF
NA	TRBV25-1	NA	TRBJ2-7	TGTGCCAGCAGTCAGGGGAACGAGCAGTACTTC	CASSQGNEQYF
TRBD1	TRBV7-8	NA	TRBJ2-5	TGTGCCAGCAGCTTAGGAAGACGGACAGGGTTGGAGACCCAGTACTTC	CASSLGRRTGLETQYF
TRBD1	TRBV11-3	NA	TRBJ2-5	TGTGCCAGCAGCTTAGGGGACAGGATCCAAGAGACCCAGTACTTC	CASSLGDRIQETQYF
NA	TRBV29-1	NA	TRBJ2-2	TGCAGCGTTCGGGGGGCGATCACCGGGGAGCTGTTTTTT	CSVRGAITGELFF
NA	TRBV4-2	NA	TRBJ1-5	TGTGCCAGCAGCCAAGATCGGGATCAGCCCCAGCATTTT	CASSQDRDQPQHF
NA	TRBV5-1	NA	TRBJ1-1	TGCGCCAGCAGCTTTACAGGAACGAACACTGAAGCTTTCTTT	CASSFTGTNTEAFF
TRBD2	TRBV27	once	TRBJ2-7	TGTGCCAGCAGTTTGGGGCGGGAGGCCCCCTACGAGCAGTACTTC	CASSLGREAPYEQYF
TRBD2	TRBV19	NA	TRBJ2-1	TGTGCCAGTAGCCCCCCGGGGGGTTCCTACAATGAGCAGCTCTTC	CASSPPGGSYNEQLF
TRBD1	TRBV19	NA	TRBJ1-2	TGTGCCAGTAGGAGGGAATCCGGGACAGGAACCTATGGCTACACCTTC	CASRRESGTGTYGYTF
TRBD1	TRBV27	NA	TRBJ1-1	TGTGCCAGCAGTTTCTCCGACAGGGCGGCTGAAGCTTTCTTT	CASSFSDRAAEAFF
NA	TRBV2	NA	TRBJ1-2	TGTGCCAGCTACGAGACAGGAACCTATGGCTACACCTTC	CASYETGTYGYTF